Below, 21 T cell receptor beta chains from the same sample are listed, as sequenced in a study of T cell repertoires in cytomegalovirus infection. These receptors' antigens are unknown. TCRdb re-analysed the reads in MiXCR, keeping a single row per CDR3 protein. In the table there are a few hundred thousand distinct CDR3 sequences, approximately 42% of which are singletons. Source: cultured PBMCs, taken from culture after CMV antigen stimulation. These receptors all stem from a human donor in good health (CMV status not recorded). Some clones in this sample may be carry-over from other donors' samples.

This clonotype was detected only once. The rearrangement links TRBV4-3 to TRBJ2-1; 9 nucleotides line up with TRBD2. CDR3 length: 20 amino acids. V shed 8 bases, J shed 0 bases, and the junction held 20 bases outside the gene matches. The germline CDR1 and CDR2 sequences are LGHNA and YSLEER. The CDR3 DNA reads TGCGCCAGCGAACATTACAGAGCCTCTAGCGGGAAGAGCTCCTACAATGAGCAGTTCTTC. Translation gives CASEHYRASSGKSSYNEQFF.

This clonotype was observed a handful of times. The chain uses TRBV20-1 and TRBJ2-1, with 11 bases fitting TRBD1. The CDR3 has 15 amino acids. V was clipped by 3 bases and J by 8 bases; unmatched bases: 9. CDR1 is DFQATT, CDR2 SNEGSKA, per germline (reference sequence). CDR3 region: CSARDRDRGSYEQFF. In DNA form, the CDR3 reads TGCAGTGCTAGGGACCGGGACAGGGGGTCCTATGAGCAGTTCTTC.

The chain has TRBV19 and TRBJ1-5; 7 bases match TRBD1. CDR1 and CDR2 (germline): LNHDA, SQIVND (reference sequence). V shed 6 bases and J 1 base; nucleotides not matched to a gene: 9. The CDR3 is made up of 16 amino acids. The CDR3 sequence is CASSLRPGGSNQPQHF. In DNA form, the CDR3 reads TGTGCCAGTAGCCTAAGACCAGGGGGAAGCAATCAGCCCCAGCATTTT.

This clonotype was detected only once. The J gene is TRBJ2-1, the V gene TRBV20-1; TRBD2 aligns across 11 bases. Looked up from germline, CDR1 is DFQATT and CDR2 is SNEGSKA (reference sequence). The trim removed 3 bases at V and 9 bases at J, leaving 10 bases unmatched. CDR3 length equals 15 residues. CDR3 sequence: CSASPTSGAWREQFF. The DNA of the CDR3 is TGCAGTGCTAGTCCGACTAGCGGGGCCTGGCGTGAGCAGTTCTTC.

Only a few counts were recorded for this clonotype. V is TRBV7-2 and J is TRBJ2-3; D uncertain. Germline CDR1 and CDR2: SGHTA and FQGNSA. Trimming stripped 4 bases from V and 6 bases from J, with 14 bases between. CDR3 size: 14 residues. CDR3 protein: CASSSYRGRDTQYF. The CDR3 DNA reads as TGTGCCAGCAGCTCCTACCGCGGACGGGATACGCAGTATTTT.

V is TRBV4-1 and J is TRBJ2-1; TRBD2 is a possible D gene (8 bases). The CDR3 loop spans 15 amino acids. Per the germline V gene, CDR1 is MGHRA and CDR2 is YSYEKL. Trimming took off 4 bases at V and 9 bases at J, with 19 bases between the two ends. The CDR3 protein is CASSRVGQREREQFF. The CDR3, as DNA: TGCGCCAGCAGCCGAGTGGGACAGCGGGAGCGTGAGCAGTTCTTC.

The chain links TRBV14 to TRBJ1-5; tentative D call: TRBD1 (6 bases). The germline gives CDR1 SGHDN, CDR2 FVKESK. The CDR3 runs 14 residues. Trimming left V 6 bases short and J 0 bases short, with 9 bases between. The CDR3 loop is CASSLQGSNQPQHF. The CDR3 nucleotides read TGTGCCAGCAGTCTACAGGGTAGCAATCAGCCCCAGCATTTT.

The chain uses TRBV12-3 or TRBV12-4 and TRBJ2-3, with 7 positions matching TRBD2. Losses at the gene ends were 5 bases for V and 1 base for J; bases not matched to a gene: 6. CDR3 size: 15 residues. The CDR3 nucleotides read TGTGCCAGCAGTCTCGGCGGGAGCGGCACAGATACGCAGTATTTT. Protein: CASSLGGSGTDTQYF.

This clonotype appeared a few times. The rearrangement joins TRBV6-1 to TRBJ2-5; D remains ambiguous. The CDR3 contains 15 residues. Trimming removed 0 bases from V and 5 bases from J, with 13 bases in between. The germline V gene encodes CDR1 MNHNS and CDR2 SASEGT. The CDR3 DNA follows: TGTGCCAGCAGTGAAGCAAATTGGCCGGTGGAGACCCAGTACTTC. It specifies CASSEANWPVETQYF.

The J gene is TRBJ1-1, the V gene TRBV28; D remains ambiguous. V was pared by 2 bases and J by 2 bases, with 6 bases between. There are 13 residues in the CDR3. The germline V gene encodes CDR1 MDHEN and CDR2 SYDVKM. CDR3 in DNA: TGTGCCAGCAGTTTAACGGATAACACTGAAGCTTTCTTT. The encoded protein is CASSLTDNTEAFF.

The CDR3 DNA reads as TGTGCCAGCAGCTACCATTCGGGGGAGCTGTTTTTT. This sequence encodes CASSYHSGELFF. V is TRBV11-2 and J is TRBJ2-2; no firm D call. The germline CDR1 and CDR2 sequences are SGHAT and FQNNGV. V was pared by 4 bases and J by 8 bases, with 8 bases between. This CDR3 is built from 12 residues.

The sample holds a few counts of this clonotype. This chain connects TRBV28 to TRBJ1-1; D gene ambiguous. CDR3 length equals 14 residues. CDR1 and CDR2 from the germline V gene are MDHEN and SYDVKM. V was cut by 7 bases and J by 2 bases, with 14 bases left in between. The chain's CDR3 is CASTLNDRNTEAFF. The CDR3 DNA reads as TGTGCCAGCACCCTGAATGACCGTAACACTGAAGCTTTCTTT.

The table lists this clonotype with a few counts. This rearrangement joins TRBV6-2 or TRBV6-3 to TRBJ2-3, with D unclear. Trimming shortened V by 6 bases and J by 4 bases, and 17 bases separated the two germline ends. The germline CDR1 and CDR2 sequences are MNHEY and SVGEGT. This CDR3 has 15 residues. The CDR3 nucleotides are TGTGCCAGCAGCATCGATGGGGTCGGCGCAGATACGCAGTATTTT. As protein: CASSIDGVGADTQYF.

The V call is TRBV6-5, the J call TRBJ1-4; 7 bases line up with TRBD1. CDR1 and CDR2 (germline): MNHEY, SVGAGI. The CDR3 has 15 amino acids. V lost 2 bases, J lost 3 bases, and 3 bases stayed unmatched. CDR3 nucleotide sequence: TGTGCCAGCAGTTACCTACAGGGGTCTAATGAAAAACTGTTTTTT. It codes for CASSYLQGSNEKLFF.

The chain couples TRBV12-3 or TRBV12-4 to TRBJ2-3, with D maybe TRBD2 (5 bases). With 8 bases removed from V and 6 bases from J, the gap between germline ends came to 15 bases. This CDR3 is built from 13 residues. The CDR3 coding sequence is TGTGCCAGCGGTGTCCGGGGATCCGATACGCAGTATTTT. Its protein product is CASGVRGSDTQYF.

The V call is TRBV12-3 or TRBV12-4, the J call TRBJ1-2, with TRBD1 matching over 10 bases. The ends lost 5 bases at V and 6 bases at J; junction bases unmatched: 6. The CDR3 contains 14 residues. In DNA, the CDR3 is TGTGCCAGCAGTACCCTGACAGGGGGCCATGGCTACACCTTC. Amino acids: CASSTLTGGHGYTF.

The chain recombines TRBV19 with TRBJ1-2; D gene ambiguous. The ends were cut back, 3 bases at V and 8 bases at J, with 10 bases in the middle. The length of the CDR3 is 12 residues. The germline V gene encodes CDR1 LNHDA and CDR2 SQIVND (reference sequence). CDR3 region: CASSIRRRGYTF. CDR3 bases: TGTGCCAGTAGTATTCGACGAAGGGGCTACACCTTC.

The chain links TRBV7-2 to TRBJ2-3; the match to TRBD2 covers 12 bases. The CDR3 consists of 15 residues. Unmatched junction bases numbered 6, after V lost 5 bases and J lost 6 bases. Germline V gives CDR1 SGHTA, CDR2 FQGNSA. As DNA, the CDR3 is TGTGCCAGCAGCATAAATCTAGCGGGAGGGGATACGCAGTATTTT. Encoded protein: CASSINLAGGDTQYF.

CDR3 nucleotide sequence: TGTGCCAGCAGCTCCTCTTTTATTTACGAGCAGTACTTC. It encodes CASSSSFIYEQYF. The chain employs TRBV7-2 and TRBJ2-7; D uncertain. CDR3 length: 13 residues. Per germline, CDR1 SGHTA and CDR2 FQGNSA. Between the trimmed V and J ends, which lost 4 bases and 4 bases, there was a span of 11 bases.

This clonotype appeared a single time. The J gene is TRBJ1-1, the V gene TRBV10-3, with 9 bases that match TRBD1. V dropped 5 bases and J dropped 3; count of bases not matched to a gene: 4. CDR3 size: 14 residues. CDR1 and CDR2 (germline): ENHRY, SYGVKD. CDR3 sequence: CAISMRTGDTEAFF. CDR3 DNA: TGTGCCATCAGTATGAGGACAGGGGACACTGAAGCTTTCTTT.

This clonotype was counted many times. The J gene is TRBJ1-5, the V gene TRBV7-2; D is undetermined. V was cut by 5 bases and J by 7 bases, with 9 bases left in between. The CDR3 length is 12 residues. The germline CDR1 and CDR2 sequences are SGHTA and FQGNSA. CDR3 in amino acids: CASSVNGQPQHF. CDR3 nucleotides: TGTGCCAGCAGCGTGAATGGGCAGCCCCAGCATTTT.